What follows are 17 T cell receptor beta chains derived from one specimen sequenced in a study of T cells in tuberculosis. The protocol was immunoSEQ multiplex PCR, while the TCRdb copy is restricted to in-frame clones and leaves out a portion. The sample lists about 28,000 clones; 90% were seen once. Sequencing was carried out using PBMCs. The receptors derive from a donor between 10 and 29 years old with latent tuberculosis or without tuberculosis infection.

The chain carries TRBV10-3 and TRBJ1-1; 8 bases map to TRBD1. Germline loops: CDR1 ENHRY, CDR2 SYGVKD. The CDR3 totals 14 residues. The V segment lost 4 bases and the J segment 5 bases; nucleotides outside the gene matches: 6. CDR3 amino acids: CAISGGTGITEAFF. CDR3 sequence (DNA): TGTGCCATCAGTGGTGGGACAGGAATTACTGAAGCTTTCTTT.

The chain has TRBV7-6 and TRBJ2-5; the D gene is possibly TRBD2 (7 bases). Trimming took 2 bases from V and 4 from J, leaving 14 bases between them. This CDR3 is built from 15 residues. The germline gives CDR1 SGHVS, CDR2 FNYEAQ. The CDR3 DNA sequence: TGTGCCAGCAGCTTAACGTCGGGGGGCGCAGAGACCCAGTACTTC. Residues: CASSLTSGGAETQYF.

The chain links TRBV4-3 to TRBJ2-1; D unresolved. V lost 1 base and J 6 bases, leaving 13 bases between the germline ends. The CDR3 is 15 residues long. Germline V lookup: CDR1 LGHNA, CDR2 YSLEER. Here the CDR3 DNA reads TGCGCCAGCAGCCAAGGACGGCTGAGAGGCAATGAGCAGTTCTTC. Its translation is CASSQGRLRGNEQFF.

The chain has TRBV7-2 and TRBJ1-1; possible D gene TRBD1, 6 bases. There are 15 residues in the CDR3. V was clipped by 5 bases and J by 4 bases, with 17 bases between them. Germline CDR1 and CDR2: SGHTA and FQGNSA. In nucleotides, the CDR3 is TGTGCCAGCAGCCGTCAGCAGGGGCTTGGCACTGAAGCTTTCTTT. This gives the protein CASSRQQGLGTEAFF.

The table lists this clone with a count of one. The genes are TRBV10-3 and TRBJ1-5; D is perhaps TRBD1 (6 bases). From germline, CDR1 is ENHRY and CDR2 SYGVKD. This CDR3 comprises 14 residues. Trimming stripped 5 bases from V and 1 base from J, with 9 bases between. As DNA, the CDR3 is TGTGCCATCAGTTACAGGGCGAGCAATCAGCCCCAGCATTTT. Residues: CAISYRASNQPQHF.

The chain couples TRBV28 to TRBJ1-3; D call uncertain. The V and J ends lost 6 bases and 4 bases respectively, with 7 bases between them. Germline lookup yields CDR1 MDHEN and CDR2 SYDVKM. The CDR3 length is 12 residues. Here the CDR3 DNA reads TGTGCCAGCAGACCACTGGGAAACACCATATATTTT. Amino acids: CASRPLGNTIYF.

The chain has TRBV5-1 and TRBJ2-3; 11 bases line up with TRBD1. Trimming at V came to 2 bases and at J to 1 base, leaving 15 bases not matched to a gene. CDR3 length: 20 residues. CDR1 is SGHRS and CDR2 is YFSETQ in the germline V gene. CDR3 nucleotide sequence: TGCGCCAGCAGCTTTAGCTCTAGGACAGGGGGCGGAGGAGGCACAGATACGCAGTATTTT. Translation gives CASSFSSRTGGGGGTDTQYF.

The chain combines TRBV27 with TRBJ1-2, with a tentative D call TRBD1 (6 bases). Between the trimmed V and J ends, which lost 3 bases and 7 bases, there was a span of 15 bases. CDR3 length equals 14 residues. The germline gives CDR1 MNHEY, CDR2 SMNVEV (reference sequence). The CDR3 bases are TGTGCCAGCAGTTTTGATACAGGGAGGGGTGGCTACACCTTC. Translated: CASSFDTGRGGYTF.

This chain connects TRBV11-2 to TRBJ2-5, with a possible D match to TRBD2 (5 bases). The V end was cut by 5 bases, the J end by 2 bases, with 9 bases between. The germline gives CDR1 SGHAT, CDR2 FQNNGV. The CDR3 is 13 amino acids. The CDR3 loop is CASSGQRQETQYF. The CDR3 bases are TGTGCCAGCAGCGGGCAGCGGCAAGAGACCCAGTACTTC.

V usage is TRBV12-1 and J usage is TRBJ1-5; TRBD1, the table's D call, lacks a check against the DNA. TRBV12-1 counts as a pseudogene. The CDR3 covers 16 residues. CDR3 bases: TGTGCCAGCAGCTGCGGGACAGACTATAGCAATCAGCCCCAGCATTTT. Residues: CASSCGTDYSNQPQHF.

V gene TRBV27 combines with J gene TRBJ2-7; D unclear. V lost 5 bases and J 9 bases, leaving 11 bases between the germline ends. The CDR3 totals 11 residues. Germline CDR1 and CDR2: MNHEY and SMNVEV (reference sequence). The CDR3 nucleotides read TGTGCCAGCAGTGTGCTTGGCGGGCAGTACTTC. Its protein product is CASSVLGGQYF.

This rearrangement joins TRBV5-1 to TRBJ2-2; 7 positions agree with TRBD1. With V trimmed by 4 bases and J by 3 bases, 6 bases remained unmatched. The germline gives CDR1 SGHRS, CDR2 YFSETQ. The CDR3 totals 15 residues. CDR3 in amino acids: CASSQDREDTGELFF. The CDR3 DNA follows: TGCGCCAGCAGCCAAGACAGGGAAGACACCGGGGAGCTGTTTTTT.

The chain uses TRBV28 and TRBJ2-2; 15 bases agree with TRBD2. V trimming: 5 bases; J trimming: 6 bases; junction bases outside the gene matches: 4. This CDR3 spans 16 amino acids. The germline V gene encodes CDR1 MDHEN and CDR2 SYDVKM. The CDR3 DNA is TGTGCCAGCAGTGGGACTAGCGGGGGGATAGCCGGGGAGCTGTTTTTT. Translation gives CASSGTSGGIAGELFF.

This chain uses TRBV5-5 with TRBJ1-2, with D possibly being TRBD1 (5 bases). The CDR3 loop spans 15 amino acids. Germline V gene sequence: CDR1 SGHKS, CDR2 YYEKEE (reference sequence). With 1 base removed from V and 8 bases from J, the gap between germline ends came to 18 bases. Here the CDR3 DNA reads TGTGCCAGCAGCTTGACGGGCAGGGAGGTGGAGGGCTACACCTTC. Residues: CASSLTGREVEGYTF.

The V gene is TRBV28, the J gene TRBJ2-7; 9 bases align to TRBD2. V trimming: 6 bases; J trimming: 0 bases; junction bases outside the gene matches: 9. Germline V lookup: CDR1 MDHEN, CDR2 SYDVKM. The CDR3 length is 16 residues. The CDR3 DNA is TGTGCCAGCAGCCAGAATCTAGCGGGGAACTCCTACGAGCAGTACTTC. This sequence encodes CASSQNLAGNSYEQYF.

The CDR3 sequence: CASSPQREDKHF. Written as DNA, the CDR3 is TGTGCCAGCAGCCCACAGCGCGAGGACAAGCATTTT. The J gene is TRBJ1-5, the V gene TRBV5-5, with D possibly being TRBD1 (5 bases). The CDR3 has 12 residues. Deletions cut 4 bases from V and 14 bases from J, with 16 bases between. Germline loops: CDR1 SGHKS, CDR2 YYEKEE (reference sequence).

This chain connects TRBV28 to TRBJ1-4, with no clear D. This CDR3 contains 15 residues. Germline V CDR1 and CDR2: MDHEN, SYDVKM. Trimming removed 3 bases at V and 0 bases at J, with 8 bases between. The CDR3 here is CASSFVGATNEKLFF. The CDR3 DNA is TGTGCCAGCAGTTTTGTCGGGGCAACTAATGAAAAACTGTTTTTT.